These 3 T cell receptor beta chains came from one sample sequenced in a study of blood T cell repertoires in COVID-19. Produced via immunoSEQ multiplex PCR; TCRdb's table is partial and in-frame only. Of more than 300,000 clones listed, approximately 90% are singletons. What was sequenced was PBMCs or T cells enriched from blood (not recorded which). These receptors originate from a woman aged 18-29 years who had recovered from COVID-19.

In the case of this clone: A read error may account for a junction end that differs from germline. This rearrangement joins TRBV7-2 to TRBJ2-4, with D possibly being TRBD2 (6 bases). Germline CDR1 reads SGHTA; CDR2 reads FQGNSA. This CDR3 is built from 13 residues. CDR3 loop: CASSLDGRSIQYF. CDR3 sequence (DNA): TGTGCCAGCAGTTTAGACGGGAGAAGCATTCAGTACTTC.

This sequence joins TRBV27 and TRBJ1-2; 8 positions agree with TRBD1. CDR1 and CDR2 (germline): MNHEY, SMNVEV (reference sequence). V lost 6 bases and J lost 4; bases outside the gene matches: 4. This CDR3 contains 13 residues. CDR3 bases: TGTGCCAGCAGATTGACAGGGGTCTATGGCTACACCTTC. It translates to CASRLTGVYGYTF.

The J gene is TRBJ2-2, the V gene TRBV6-5, with D perhaps matching TRBD2 (5 bases). The CDR3 totals 15 residues. Trimming removed 0 bases from V and 6 bases from J, with 11 bases in between. Germline CDR1 MNHEY, CDR2 SVGAGI. The CDR3 loop is CASSYSSDGPGELFF. The CDR3 bases are TGTGCCAGCAGTTACTCTAGCGACGGGCCCGGGGAGCTGTTTTTT.